This is a list of T cell receptor beta chains from one sample in a study of shared clonotypes between healthy human individuals. Libraries were prepared by immunoSEQ multiplex PCR; TCRdb keeps only in-frame clonotypes and omits some of them. Found here are 2.3 million or so clones, 93% of them singletons; the top ten hold about 0.39%. Sequenced sample: naive CD4+ T cells from PBMCs. Every receptor here comes from a man aged 18 to 30 in good health. Some clones in this sample may be carry-over from other donors' samples. CDR3s include the opening cysteine and the closing phenylalanine or tryptophan. Each record gives: J gene, clone size, V gene, D gene, CDR3 protein, CDR3 DNA. D genes are given only for firm matches. Only part of the rows carry a size: once, few, many, or a class if the clone is expanded.

TRBJ2-7 | once | TRBV4-3 | . | CASSQQGSGREQYF | TGCGCCAGCAGCCAGCAGGGCTCCGGTCGCGAGCAGTACTTC
TRBJ2-3 | . | TRBV5-1 | TRBD2 | CASSLRAGEADTQYF | TGCGCCAGCAGCTTAAGGGCGGGAGAGGCCGATACGCAGTATTTT
TRBJ2-3 | . | TRBV6-4 | . | CATRGQGTDTQYF | TGTGCCACTCGGGGGCAGGGAACAGATACGCAGTATTTT
TRBJ2-2 | . | TRBV2 | . | CASTAAGRLNTGELFF | TGTGCCAGTACAGCGGCAGGGCGATTAAACACCGGGGAGCTGTTTTTT
TRBJ2-1 | . | TRBV5-1 | . | CASKHSYNEQFF | TGCGCCAGTAAGCACTCCTACAATGAGCAGTTCTTC
TRBJ2-3 | . | TRBV18 | TRBD1 | CASSPQTGSITDTQYF | TGTGCCAGCTCACCACAGACAGGGTCAATCACAGATACGCAGTATTTT
TRBJ2-1 | . | TRBV5-1 | TRBD2 | CASRGSGVDYNEQFF | TGCGCCAGCAGGGGTAGCGGGGTGGATTACAATGAGCAGTTCTTC
TRBJ2-1 | . | TRBV28 | TRBD1 | CAGGDRGSYNEQFF | TGTGCCGGGGGGGACAGGGGAAGTTACAATGAGCAGTTCTTC
TRBJ2-5 | . | TRBV7-9 | . | CASTTDQGGYETQYF | TGTGCCAGCACCACAGATCAGGGGGGATACGAGACCCAGTACTTC
TRBJ2-7 | . | TRBV7-2 | . | CASSLAQVGYSYEQYF | TGTGCCAGCAGCTTAGCGCAGGTTGGCTACTCCTACGAGCAGTACTTC
TRBJ2-7 | . | TRBV2 | . | CASRWTARGALDEQYF | TGTGCCAGCCGGTGGACCGCTCGGGGGGCACTGGACGAGCAGTACTTC
TRBJ1-2 | once | TRBV6-5 | . | CASSLDRNYGYTF | TGTGCCAGCAGTCTGGACAGAAACTATGGCTACACCTTC
TRBJ1-4 | . | TRBV6-1 | TRBD1 | CASSAGGIGEKLFF | TGTGCCAGCAGTGCAGGGGGGATTGGTGAAAAACTGTTTTTT
TRBJ2-7 | . | TRBV6-5 | TRBD1 | CASSYRDRGINEQYF | TGTGCCAGCAGTTACCGGGACAGGGGTATCAACGAGCAGTACTTC
TRBJ2-7 | . | TRBV10-3 | TRBD1 | CAISESGQGYEQYF | TGTGCCATCAGTGAGTCGGGACAGGGCTACGAGCAGTACTTC
TRBJ2-3 | . | TRBV6-5 | . | CASSAWDTQYF | TGTGCCAGCAGCGCTTGGGATACGCAGTATTTT
TRBJ1-2 | once | TRBV27 | . | CASSLHPAANYGYTF | TGTGCCAGCAGTTTACACCCGGCAGCTAACTATGGCTACACCTTC
TRBJ2-7 | . | TRBV18 | TRBD2 | CASSPRSSGRLEQYF | TGTGCCAGCTCACCAAGATCTAGCGGGAGGCTCGAGCAGTACTTC
TRBJ1-4 | . | TRBV11-2 | . | CASSLGESEKLFF | TGTGCCAGCAGCCTGGGAGAGAGTGAAAAACTGTTTTTT
TRBJ1-1 | . | TRBV13 | . | CASSLSGTGDTEAFF | TGTGCCAGCAGCCTATCGGGGACGGGGGACACTGAAGCTTTCTTT
TRBJ2-7 | . | TRBV6-5 | . | CASSDSDEQYF | TGTGCCAGCAGTGATTCGGATGAGCAGTACTTC
TRBJ2-7 | . | TRBV6-5 | TRBD1 | CASSYRDRSSYEQYF | TGTGCCAGCAGTTACAGGGACAGGAGCTCCTACGAGCAGTACTTC
TRBJ2-7 | . | TRBV9 | TRBD2 | CASSVASTSAYEQYF | TGTGCCAGCAGCGTAGCCTCAACTAGCGCCTACGAGCAGTACTTC
TRBJ2-7 | . | TRBV5-6 | . | CASSLGRVTYEQYF | TGTGCCAGCAGCTTGGGGAGGGTAACCTACGAGCAGTACTTC
TRBJ2-1 | . | TRBV5-1 | . | CASSFGVEQFF | TGCGCCAGCAGTTTTGGGGTGGAGCAGTTCTTC
TRBJ2-7 | . | TRBV6-1 | . | CASSETVRSYEQYF | TGTGCCAGCAGTGAGACGGTCCGATCCTACGAGCAGTACTTC
TRBJ2-7 | . | TRBV5-1 | . | CASSLASTSLLEQYF | TGCGCCAGCAGCTTGGCTTCGACATCTCTTCTCGAGCAGTACTTC
TRBJ2-1 | . | TRBV5-1 | . | CASTQAVNSYNEQFF | TGCGCCAGCACCCAAGCGGTTAACTCCTACAATGAGCAGTTCTTC
TRBJ2-2 | . | TRBV28 | TRBD2 | CASSPGLAGGWRTGELFF | TGTGCCAGCAGCCCGGGACTAGCGGGAGGGTGGCGCACCGGGGAGCTGTTTTTT
TRBJ2-7 | . | TRBV7-2 | . | CASSLVPRQNYEQYF | TGTGCCAGCAGCTTAGTCCCCCGACAGAACTACGAGCAGTACTTC
TRBJ1-1 | . | TRBV28 | . | CASSFRRNTEAFF | TGTGCCAGCAGTTTTCGTCGGAACACTGAAGCTTTCTTT
TRBJ2-1 | . | TRBV7-3 | . | CASSFAWGNEQFF | TGTGCCAGCAGCTTTGCGTGGGGGAATGAGCAGTTCTTC
TRBJ1-5 | few | TRBV28 | . | CASKLGGQPQHF | TGTGCCAGCAAACTTGGGGGGCAGCCCCAGCATTTT
TRBJ1-1 | . | TRBV5-1 | . | CASSYTTLNTEAFF | TGCGCCAGCAGCTATACGACACTGAACACTGAAGCTTTCTTT
TRBJ2-5 | once | TRBV4-1 | . | CASSQVGAEPYQETQYF | TGCGCCAGCAGCCAAGTAGGCGCGGAGCCGTACCAAGAGACCCAGTACTTC
TRBJ1-2 | . | TRBV30 | . | CAWSPDRSQHGYTF | TGTGCCTGGAGTCCCGACCGAAGTCAGCATGGCTACACCTTC
TRBJ1-5 | . | TRBV18 | . | CASSSLPNQPQHF | TGTGCCAGCTCCTCTTTACCTAATCAGCCCCAGCATTTT
TRBJ1-2 | . | TRBV5-1 | . | CASSLGLTGNYGYTF | TGCGCCAGCAGCTTGGGTCTAACAGGGAACTATGGCTACACCTTC
TRBJ2-7 | . | TRBV7-9 | . | CASSLAMQSYEQYF | TGTGCCAGCAGCTTAGCAATGCAATCCTACGAGCAGTACTTC
TRBJ2-2 | . | TRBV7-7 | . | CASSLTSPGELFF | TGTGCCAGCAGCTTAACTAGCCCCGGGGAGCTGTTTTTT
TRBJ2-7 | once | TRBV18 | TRBD1 | CASSATGVNEQYF | TGTGCCAGCTCAGCTACAGGGGTCAACGAGCAGTACTTC
TRBJ2-7 | . | TRBV5-1 | . | CASSLAPGAPSYEQYF | TGCGCCAGCAGCTTGGCCCCGGGTGCCCCCTCCTACGAGCAGTACTTC
TRBJ2-7 | . | TRBV6-1 | . | CASSNNYEQYF | TGTGCCAGCAGTAATAACTACGAGCAGTACTTC
TRBJ1-3 | . | TRBV15 | . | CATGPDRQGNTIYF | TGTGCCACCGGGCCCGACAGACAAGGAAACACCATATATTTT
TRBJ1-5 | . | TRBV5-8 | . | CASSLAGTVNQPQHF | TGTGCCAGCAGCTTGGCAGGGACTGTCAATCAGCCCCAGCATTTT
TRBJ1-5 | . | TRBV7-2 | . | CASSPRGGDQPQHF | TGTGCCAGCAGCCCCCGCGGGGGCGATCAGCCCCAGCATTTT